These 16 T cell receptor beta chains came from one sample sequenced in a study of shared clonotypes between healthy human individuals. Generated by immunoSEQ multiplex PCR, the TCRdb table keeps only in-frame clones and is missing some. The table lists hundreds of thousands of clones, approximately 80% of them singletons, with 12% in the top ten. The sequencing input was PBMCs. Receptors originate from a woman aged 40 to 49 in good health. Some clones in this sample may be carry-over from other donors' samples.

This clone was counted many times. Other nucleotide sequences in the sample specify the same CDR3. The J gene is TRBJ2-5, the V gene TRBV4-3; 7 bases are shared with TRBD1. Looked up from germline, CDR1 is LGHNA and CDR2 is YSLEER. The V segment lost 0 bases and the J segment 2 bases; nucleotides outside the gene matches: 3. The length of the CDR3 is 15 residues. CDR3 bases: TGCGCCAGCAGCCAAGATAAGACAGGGCAAGAGACCCAGTACTTC. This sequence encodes CASSQDKTGQETQYF.

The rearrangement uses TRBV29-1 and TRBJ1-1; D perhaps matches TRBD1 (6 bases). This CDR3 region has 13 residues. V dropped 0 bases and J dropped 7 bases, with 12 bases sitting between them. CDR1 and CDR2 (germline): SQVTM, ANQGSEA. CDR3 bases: TGCAGCGTTGAAGAGCAGGAAGGGGGTGAAGCTTTCTTT. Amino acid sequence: CSVEEQEGGEAFF.

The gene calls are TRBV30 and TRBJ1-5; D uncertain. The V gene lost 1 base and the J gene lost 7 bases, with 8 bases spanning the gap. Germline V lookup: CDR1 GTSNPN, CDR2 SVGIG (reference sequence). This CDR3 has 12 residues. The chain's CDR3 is CAWSGAGQPQHF. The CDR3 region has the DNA TGTGCCTGGAGTGGGGCCGGCCAGCCCCAGCATTTT.

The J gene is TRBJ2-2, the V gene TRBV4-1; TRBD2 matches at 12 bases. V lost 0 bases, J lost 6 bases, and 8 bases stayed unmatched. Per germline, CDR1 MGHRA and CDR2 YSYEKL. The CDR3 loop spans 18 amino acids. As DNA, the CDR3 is TGCGCCAGCAGCCAAGAGCCTAGCGGGAGGGCCGACGCCGGGGAGCTGTTTTTT. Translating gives CASSQEPSGRADAGELFF.

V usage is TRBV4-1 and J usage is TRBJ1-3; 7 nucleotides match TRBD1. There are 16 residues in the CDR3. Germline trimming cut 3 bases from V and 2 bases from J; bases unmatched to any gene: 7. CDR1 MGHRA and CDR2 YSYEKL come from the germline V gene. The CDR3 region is CASSQPGQQPGNTIYF. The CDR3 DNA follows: TGCGCCAGCAGCCAGCCGGGACAGCAGCCTGGAAACACCATATATTTT.

CDR3 nucleotides: TGCGCCAGCAGCTTGTCGGGCGGCCTCTATGGCTACACCTTC. This gives the protein CASSLSGGLYGYTF. V and J are TRBV5-1 and TRBJ1-2; no clear D. V was clipped by 1 base and J by 4 bases, with 11 bases between them. The CDR3 length is 14 residues. CDR1 is SGHRS, CDR2 YFSETQ, per germline.

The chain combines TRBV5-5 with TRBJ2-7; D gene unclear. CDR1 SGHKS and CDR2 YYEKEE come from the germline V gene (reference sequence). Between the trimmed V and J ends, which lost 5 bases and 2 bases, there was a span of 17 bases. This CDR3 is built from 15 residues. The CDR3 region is CASRYTSGPTYEQYF. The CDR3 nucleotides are TGTGCCAGCAGATATACGTCCGGGCCCACCTACGAGCAGTACTTC.

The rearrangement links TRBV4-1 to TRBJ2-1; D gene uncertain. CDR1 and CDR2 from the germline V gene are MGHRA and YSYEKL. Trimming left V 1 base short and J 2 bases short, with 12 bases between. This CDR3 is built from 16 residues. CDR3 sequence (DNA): TGCGCCAGCAGCCAAGTGCTTAGCTCTACCTACAATGAGCAGTTCTTC. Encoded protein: CASSQVLSSTYNEQFF.

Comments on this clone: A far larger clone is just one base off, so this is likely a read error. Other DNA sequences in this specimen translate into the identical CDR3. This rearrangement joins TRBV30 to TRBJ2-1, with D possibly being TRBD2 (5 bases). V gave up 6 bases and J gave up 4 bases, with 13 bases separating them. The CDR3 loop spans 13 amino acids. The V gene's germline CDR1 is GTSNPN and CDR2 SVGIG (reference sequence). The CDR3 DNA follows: TGTGCCTGTACGAGGGCTAGTTACAATGAGCAGTTCTTC. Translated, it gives CACTRASYNEQFF.

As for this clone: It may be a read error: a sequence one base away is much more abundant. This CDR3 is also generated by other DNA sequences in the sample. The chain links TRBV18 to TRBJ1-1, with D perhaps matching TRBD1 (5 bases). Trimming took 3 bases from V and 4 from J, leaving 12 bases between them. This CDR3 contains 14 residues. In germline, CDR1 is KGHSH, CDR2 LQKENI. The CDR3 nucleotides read TGTGCCAGCTCACCTGGAGGGCAGGGCACTGAAGCTTTCTTT. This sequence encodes CASSPGGQGTEAFF.

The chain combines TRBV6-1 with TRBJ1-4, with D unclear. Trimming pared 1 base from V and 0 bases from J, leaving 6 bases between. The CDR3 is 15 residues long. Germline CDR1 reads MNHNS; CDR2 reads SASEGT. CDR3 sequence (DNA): TGTGCCAGCAGTGAAGTCACAGCAACTAATGAAAAACTGTTTTTT. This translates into CASSEVTATNEKLFF.

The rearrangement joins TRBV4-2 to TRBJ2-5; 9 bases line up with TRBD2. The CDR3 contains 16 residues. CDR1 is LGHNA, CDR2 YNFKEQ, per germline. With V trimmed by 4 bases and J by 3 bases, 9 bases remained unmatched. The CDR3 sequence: CASSPLQVAGEETQYF. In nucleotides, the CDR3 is TGTGCCAGCAGCCCACTACAGGTAGCGGGAGAAGAGACCCAGTACTTC.

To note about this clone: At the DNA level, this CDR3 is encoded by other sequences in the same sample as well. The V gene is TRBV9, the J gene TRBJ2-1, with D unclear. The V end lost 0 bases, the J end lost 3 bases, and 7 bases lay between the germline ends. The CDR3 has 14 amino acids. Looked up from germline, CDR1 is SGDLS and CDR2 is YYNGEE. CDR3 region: CASSVVGNYNEQFF. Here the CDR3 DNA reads TGTGCCAGCAGCGTAGTCGGAAACTACAATGAGCAGTTCTTC.

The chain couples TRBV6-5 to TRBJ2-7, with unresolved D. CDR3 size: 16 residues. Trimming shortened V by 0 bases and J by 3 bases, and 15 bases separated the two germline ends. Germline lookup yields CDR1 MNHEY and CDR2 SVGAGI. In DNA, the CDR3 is TGTGCCAGCAGTTACTCGCGGTTAGGAAGGAACTACGAGCAGTACTTC. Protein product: CASSYSRLGRNYEQYF.

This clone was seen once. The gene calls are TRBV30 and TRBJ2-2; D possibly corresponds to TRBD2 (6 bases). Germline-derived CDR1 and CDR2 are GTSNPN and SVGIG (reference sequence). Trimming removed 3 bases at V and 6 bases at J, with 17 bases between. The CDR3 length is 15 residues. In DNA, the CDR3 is TGTGCCTGGAGCAGAGTGCGGGGCGGGTCCGGGGAGCTGTTTTTT. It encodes CAWSRVRGGSGELFF. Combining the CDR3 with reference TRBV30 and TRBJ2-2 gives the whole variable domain SQTIHQWPATLVQPVGSPLSLECTVEGTSNPNLYWYRQAAGRGLQLLFYSVGIGQISSEVPQNLSASRPQDRQFILSSKKLLLSDSGFYLCAWSRVRGGSGELFFGEGSRLTVL.

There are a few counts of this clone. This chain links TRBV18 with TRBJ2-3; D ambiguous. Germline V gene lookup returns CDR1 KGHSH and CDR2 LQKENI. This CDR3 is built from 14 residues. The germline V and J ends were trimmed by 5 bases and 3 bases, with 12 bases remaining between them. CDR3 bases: TGTGCCAGCTCAGAATCTTGGGCTACAGATACGCAGTATTTT. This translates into CASSESWATDTQYF.